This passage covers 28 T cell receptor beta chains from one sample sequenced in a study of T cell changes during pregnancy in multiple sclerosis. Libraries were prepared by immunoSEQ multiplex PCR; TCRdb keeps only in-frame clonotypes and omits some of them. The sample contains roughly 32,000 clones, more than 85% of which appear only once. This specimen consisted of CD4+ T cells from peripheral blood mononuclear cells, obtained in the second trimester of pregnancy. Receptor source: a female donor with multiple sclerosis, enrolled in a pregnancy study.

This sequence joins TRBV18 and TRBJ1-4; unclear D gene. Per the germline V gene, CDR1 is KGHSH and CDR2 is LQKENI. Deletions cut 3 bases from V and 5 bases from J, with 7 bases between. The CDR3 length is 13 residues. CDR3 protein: CASSPSLNEKLFF. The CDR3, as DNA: TGTGCCAGCTCACCTAGCCTAAATGAAAAACTGTTTTTT.

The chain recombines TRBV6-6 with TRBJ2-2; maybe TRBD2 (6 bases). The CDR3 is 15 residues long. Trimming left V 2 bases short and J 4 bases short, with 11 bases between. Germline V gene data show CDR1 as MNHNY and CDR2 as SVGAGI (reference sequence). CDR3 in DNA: TGTGCCAGCAGTTACGGGTCGGGAGCCACCGGGGAGCTGTTTTTT. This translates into CASSYGSGATGELFF.

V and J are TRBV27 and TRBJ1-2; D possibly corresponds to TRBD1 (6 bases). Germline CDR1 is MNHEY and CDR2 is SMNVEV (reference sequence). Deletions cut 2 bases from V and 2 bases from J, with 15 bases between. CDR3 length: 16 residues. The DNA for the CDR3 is TGTGCCAGCAGTTTAACGGGGGGCCCGGGAAACTATGGCTACACCTTC. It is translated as CASSLTGGPGNYGYTF.

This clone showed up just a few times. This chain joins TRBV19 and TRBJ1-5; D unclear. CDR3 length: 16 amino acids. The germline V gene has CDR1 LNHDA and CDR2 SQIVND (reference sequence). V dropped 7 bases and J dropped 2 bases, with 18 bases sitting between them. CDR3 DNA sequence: TGTGCCAGTACCAATCCGGGTGGAGTAGGCAATCAGCCCCAGCATTTT. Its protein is CASTNPGGVGNQPQHF.

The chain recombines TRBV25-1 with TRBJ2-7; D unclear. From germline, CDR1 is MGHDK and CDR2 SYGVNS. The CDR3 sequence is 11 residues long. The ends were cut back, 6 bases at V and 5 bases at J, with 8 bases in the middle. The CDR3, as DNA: TGTGCCAGCAGCCCTATGGACGAGCAGTACTTC. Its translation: CASSPMDEQYF.

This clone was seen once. As DNA, the CDR3 is TGTGCCAGCAGCTTAACGGCTACCAGGAATGAGCAGTTCTTC. It specifies CASSLTATRNEQFF. The chain couples TRBV7-3 to TRBJ2-1; no definite D call. Looked up from germline, CDR1 is SGHTA and CDR2 is FQGTGA. This CDR3 has 14 residues. The germline V and J ends were trimmed by 0 bases and 7 bases, with 10 bases remaining between them.

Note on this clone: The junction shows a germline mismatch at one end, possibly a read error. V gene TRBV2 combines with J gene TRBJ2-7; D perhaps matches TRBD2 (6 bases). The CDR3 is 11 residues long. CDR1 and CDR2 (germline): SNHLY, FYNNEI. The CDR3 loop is CASSRLGGTDF. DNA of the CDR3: TGTGCCAGCAGCCGCCTTGGGGGGACTGACTTC.

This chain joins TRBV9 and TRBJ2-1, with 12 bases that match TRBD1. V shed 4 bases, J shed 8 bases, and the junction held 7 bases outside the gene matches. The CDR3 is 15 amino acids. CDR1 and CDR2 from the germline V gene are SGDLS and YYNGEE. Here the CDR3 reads CASSLPGQGAYEQFF. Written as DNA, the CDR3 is TGTGCCAGCAGCCTTCCGGGACAGGGGGCGTATGAGCAGTTCTTC. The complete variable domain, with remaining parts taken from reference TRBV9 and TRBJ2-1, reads DSGVTQTPKHLITATGQRVTLRCSPRSGDLSVYWYQQSLDQGLQFLIQYYNGEERAKGNILERFSAQQFPDLHSELNLSSLELGDSALYFCASSLPGQGAYEQFFGPGTRLTVL.

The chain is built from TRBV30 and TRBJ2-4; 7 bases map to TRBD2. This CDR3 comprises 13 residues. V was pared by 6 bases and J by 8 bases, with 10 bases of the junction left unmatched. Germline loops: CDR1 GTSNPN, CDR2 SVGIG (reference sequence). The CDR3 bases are TGTGCCTGTTCGGGAGGCGGGGACCACATTCAGTACTTC. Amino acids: CACSGGGDHIQYF.

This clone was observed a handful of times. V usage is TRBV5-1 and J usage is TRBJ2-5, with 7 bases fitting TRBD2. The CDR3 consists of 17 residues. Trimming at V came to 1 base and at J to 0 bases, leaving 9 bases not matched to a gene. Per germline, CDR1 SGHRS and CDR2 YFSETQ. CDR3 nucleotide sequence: TGCGCCAGCAGCTTGAATCGCAGCGGGATAAACCAAGAGACCCAGTACTTC. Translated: CASSLNRSGINQETQYF.

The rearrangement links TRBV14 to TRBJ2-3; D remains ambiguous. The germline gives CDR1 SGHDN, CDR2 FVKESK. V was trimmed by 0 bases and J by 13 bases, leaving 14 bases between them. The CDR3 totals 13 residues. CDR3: CASSQELSYGKYF. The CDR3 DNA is TGTGCCAGCAGCCAAGAACTATCCTACGGCAAGTATTTT. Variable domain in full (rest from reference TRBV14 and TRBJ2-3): EAGVTQFPSHSVIEKGQTVTLRCDPISGHDNLYWYRRVMGKEIKFLLHFVKESKQDESGMPNNRFLAERTGGTYSTLKVQPAELEDSGVYFCASSQELSYGKYFGPGTRLTVL.

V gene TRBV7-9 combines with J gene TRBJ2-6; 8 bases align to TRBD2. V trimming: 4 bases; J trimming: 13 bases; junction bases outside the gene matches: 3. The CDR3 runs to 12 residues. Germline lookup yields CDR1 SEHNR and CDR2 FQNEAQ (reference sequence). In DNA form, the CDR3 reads TGTGCCAGCAGCTCGGGGGGGTATGTCCTGACTTTC. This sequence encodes CASSSGGYVLTF.

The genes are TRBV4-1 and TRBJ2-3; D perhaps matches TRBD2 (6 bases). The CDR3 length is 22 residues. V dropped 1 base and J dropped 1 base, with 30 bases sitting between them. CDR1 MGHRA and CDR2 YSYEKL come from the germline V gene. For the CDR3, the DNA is TGCGCCAGCAGCCAAGGGAGGCAAAGGCCCGGGCGGGGACCGCCCCGCACAGATACGCAGTATTTT. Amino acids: CASSQGRQRPGRGPPRTDTQYF.

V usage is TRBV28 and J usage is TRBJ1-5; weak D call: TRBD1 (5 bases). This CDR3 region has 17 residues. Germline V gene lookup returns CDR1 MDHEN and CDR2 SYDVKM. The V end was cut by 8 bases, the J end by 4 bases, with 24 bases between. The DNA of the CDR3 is TGTGCCAGCGGGGCCCCTAAAGGGTGGCAGGGTAATCAGCCCCAGCATTTT. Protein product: CASGAPKGWQGNQPQHF.

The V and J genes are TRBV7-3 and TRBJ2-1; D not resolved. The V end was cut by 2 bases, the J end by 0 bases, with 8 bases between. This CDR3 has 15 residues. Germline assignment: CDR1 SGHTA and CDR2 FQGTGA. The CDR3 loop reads CASSLARSSYNEQFF. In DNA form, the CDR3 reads TGTGCCAGCAGCTTAGCGAGGAGCTCCTACAATGAGCAGTTCTTC.

CDR3 sequence reads: CASSQVRRDSYGYTF. In DNA form, the CDR3 reads TGTGCCAGCAGCCAAGTCAGGCGGGACAGCTATGGCTACACCTTC. The chain uses TRBV4-2 and TRBJ1-2; 7 nucleotides align to TRBD1. With V trimmed by 1 base and J by 4 bases, 6 bases remained unmatched. Germline assignment: CDR1 LGHNA and CDR2 YNFKEQ. This CDR3 is 15 amino acids long.

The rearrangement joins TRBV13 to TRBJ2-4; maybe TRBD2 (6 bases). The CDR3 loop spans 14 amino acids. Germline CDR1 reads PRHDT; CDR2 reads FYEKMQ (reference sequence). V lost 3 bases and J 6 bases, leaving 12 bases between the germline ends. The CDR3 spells CASSLMRGVNIQYF. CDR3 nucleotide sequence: TGTGCCAGCAGCTTGATGCGCGGGGTAAACATTCAGTACTTC.

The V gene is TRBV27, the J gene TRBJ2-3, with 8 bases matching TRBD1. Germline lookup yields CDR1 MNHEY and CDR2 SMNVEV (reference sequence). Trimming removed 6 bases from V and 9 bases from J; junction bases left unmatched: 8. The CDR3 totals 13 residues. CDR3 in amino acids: CASRITGGGTQYF. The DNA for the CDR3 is TGTGCCAGCAGGATAACAGGGGGTGGCACGCAGTATTTT.

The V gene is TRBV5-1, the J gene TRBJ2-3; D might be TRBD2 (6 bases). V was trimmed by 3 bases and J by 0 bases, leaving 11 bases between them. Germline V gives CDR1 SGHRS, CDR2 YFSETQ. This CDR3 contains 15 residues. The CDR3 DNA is TGCGCCAGCAGCTGGAGTGGGGGGAGCACAGATACGCAGTATTTT. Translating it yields CASSWSGGSTDTQYF.

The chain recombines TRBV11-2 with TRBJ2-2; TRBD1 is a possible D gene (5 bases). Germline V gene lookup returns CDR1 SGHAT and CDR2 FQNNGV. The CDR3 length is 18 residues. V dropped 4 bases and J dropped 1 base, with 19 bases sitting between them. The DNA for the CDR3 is TGTGCCAGCAGCTCCCCTAGAGGTGGGGCCTTGAACACCGGGGAGCTGTTTTTT. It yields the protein CASSSPRGGALNTGELFF.

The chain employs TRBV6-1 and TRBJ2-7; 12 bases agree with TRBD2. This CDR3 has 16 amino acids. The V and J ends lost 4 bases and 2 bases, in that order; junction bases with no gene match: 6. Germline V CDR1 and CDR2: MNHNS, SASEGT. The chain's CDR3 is CASSGGLAGLTYEQYF. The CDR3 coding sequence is TGTGCCAGCAGTGGTGGACTAGCGGGACTGACCTACGAGCAGTACTTC.

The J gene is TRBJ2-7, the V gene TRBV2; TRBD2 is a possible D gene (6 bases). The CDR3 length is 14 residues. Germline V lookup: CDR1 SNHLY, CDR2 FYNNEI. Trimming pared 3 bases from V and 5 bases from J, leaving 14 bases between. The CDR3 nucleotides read TGTGCCAGCAGTGAGGGACTGGCCTCAGACGAGCAGTACTTC. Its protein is CASSEGLASDEQYF.

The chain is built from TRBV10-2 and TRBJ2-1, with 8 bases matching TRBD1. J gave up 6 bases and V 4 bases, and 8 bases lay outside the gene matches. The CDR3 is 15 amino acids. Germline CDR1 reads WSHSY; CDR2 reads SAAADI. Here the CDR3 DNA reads TGCGCCAGCAGTGGACAGGGGCCTCGTGGCAATGAGCAGTTCTTC. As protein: CASSGQGPRGNEQFF.

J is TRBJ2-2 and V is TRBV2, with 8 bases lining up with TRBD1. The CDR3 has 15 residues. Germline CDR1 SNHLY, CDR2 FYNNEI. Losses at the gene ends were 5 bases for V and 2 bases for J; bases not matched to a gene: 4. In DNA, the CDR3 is TGTGCCAGCAGTCCCGGGACAGGCAACACCGGGGAGCTGTTTTTT. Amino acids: CASSPGTGNTGELFF.

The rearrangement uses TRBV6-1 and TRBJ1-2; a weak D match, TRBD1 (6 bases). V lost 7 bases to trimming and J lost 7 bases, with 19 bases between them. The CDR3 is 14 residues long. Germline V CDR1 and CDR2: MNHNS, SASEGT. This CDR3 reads CASTEAGGQRGYTF. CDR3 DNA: TGTGCCAGCACCGAGGCCGGGGGGCAGCGTGGCTACACCTTC.

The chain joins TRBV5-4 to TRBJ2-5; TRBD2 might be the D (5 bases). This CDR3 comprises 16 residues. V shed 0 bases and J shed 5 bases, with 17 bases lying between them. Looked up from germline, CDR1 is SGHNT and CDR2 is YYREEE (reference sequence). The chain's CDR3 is CASSLVASLSLETQYF. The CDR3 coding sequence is TGTGCCAGCAGCTTGGTTGCTAGCTTGAGTTTGGAGACCCAGTACTTC.

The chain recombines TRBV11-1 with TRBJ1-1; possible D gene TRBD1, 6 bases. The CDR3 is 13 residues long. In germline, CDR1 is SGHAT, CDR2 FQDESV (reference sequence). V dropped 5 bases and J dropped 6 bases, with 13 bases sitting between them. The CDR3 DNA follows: TGTGCCAGCAGCGATGGGGACAAGTCTGAAGCTTTCTTT. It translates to CASSDGDKSEAFF. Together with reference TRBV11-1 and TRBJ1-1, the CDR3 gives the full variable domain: EAEVAQSPRYKITEKSQAVAFWCDPISGHATLYWYRQILGQGPELLVQFQDESVVDDSQLPKDRFSAERLKGVDSTLKIQPAELGDSAMYLCASSDGDKSEAFFGQGTRLTVV.

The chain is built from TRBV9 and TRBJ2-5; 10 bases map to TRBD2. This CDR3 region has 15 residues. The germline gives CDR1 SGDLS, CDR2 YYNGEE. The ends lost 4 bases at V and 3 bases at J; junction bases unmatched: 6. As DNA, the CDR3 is TGTGCCAGCAGCCCGCGAGGACTAGCGGAAGAGACCCAGTACTTC. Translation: CASSPRGLAEETQYF.